This paragraph covers one T cell receptor (beta chain) sequence. The data were produced by immunoSEQ multiplex PCR, yet TCRdb's version contains in-frame clones alone and is incomplete. The repertoire includes around 91,000 clones, roughly 85% of them detected once, and 38% sits in the top ten. The sample belongs to a study of blood T cell repertoires in COVID-19. Looking at the study overall: Samples representing acute and convalescent COVID-19 were sourced from the United States, Italy and Spain.

V trimming: 3 bases; J trimming: 5 bases; junction bases outside the gene matches: 6. The CDR3 contains 17 residues. The germline CDR1 and CDR2 sequences are SGHTA and FQGNSA. This receptor was taken from a man at least 80 years old with acute or convalescent COVID-19. V and J are TRBV7-2 and TRBJ2-2; 13 positions agree with TRBD2. Sequenced material: peripheral blood. The CDR3 reads CASSFHTSGRGTGELFF. In DNA, the CDR3 is TGTGCCAGCAGCTTTCACACTAGCGGGAGGGGAACCGGGGAGCTGTTTTTT.